This entry lists 2 T cell receptor beta chains sequenced from one sample in a study of cytomegalovirus exposure and HLA in healthy donors (dated by TCRdb to about 2017). Libraries were made using the immunoSEQ multiplex PCR assay. For the multiplex PCR, a mixture combining 60 forward primers for TCR Vbeta segments and 13 reverse primers for TCR Jbeta segments was used. The table comes from immuneACCESS by way of TCRdb, which keeps in-frame sequences with V and J called. Part of the clones is missing from these tables; in studies checked, under half for an unresolved V gene and the rest for unknown reasons. Within this sample are about 120,000 clones, with about 70% of them counted one time only. The top ten hold 4% to 5% of the sample. Source material: PBMCs. Source of these receptors: a woman in her thirties or forties in good health and CMV-seronegative.

The CDR3 bases are TGTGCCAGCAGTTTGGGGAGAGAGTATGGCTACACCTTC. Its translation is CASSLGREYGYTF. The chain couples TRBV28 to TRBJ1-2; D gene uncertain. V lost 3 bases, J lost 5 bases, and 10 bases lay in between. The germline V gene encodes CDR1 MDHEN and CDR2 SYDVKM. The CDR3 loop spans 13 amino acids.

This clone was recorded only once. The chain is built from TRBV10-3 and TRBJ1-5, with 9 bases matching TRBD1. There are 15 residues in the CDR3. V shed 2 bases, J shed 5 bases, and the junction held 4 bases outside the gene matches. Germline V gives CDR1 ENHRY, CDR2 SYGVKD. The CDR3, as DNA: TGTGCCATCAGTGAGCCGGGACAGGGATATCAGCCCCAGCATTTT. Translation: CAISEPGQGYQPQHF.